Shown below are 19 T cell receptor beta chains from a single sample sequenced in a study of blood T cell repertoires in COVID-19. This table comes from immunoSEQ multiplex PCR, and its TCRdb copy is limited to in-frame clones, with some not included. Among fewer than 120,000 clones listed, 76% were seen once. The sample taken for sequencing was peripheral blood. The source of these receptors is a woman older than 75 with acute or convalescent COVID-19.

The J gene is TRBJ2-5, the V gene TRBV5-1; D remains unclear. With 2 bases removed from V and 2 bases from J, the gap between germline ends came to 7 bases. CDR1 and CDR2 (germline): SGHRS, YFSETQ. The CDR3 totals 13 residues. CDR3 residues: CASSFTLQETQYF. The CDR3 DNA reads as TGCGCCAGCAGCTTCACATTGCAAGAGACCCAGTACTTC.

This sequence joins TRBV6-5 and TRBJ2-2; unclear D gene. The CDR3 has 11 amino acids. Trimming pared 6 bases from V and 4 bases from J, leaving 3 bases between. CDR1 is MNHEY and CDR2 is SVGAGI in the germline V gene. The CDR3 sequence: CASRLTGELFF. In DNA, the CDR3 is TGTGCCAGCAGACTCACCGGGGAGCTGTTTTTT.

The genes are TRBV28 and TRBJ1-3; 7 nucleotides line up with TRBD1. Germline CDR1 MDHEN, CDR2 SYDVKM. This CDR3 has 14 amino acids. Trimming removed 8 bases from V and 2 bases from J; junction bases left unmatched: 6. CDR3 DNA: TGTGCCAGCTTCACTACAGGGGCTGGAAACACCATATATTTT. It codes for CASFTTGAGNTIYF.

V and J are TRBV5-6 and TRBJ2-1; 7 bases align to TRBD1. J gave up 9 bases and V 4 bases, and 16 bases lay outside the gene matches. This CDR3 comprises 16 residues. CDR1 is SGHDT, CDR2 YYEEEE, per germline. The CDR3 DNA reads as TGTGCCAGCAGCGTACCTCGGGACAGTTATACGGGTGAGCAGTTCTTC. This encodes CASSVPRDSYTGEQFF.

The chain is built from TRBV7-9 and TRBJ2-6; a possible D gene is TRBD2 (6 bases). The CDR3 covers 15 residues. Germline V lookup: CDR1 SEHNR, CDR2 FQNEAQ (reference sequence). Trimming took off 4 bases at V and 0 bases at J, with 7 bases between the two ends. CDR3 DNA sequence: TGTGCCAGCAGCTCCGGGGGCTCTGGGGCCAACGTCCTGACTTTC. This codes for CASSSGGSGANVLTF. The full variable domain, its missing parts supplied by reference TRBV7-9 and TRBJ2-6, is DTGVSQNPRHKITKRGQNVTFRCDPISEHNRLYWYRQTLGQGPEFLTYFQNEAQLEKSRLLSDRFSAERPKGSFSTLEIQRTEQGDSAMYLCASSSGGSGANVLTFGAGSRLTVL.

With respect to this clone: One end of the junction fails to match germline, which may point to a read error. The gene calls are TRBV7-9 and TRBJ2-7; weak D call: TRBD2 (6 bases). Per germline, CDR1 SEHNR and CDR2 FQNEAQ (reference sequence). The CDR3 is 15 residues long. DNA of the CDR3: TGTGCCAGCAGTTTAGACTTGGAGGGCCACTACGAGCAGTACTTC. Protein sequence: CASSLDLEGHYEQYF. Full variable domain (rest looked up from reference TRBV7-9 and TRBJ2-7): DTGVSQNPRHKITKRGQNVTFRCDPISEHNRLYWYRQTLGQGPEFLTYFQNEAQLEKSRLLSDRFSAERPKGSFSTLEIQRTEQGDSAMYLCASSLDLEGHYEQYFGPGTRLTVT.

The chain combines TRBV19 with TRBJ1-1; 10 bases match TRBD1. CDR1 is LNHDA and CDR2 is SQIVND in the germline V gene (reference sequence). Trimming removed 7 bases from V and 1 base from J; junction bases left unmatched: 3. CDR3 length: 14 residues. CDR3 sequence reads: CASNDRGRNTEAFF. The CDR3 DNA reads TGTGCCAGTAATGACAGGGGGCGGAACACTGAAGCTTTCTTT.

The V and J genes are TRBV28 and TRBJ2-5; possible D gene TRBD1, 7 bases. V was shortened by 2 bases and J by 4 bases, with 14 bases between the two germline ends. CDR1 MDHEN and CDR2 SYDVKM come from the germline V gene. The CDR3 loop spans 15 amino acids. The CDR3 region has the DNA TGTGCCAGCAGTTTAGGAGGGGGCCGGGGAGAGACCCAGTACTTC. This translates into CASSLGGGRGETQYF.

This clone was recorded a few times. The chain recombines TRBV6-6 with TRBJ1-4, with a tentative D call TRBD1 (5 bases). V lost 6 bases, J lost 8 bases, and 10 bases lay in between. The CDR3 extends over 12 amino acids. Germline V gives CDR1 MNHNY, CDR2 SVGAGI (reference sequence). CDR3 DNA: TGTGCCAGCAGGCAGGGAAGGGAAAAACTGTTTTTT. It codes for CASRQGREKLFF.

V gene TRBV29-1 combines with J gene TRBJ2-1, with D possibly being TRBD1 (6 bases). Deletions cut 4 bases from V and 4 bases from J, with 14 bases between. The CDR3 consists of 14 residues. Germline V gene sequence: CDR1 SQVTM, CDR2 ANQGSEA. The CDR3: CSVAQGLGYNEQFF. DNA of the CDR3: TGCAGCGTTGCCCAGGGGTTAGGGTACAATGAGCAGTTCTTC.

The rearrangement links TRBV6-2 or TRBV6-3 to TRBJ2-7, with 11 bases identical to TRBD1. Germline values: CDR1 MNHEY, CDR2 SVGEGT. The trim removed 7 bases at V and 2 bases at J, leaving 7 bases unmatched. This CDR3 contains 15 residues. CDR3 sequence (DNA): TGTGCCAGCACCCCCGCGGACAGGGGGCCCTACGAGCAGTACTTC. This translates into CASTPADRGPYEQYF.

CDR3 amino acids: CASSQVGTASYEQYF. In DNA, the CDR3 is TGCGCCAGCAGCCAAGTAGGGACAGCTTCCTACGAGCAGTACTTC. The chain has TRBV4-1 and TRBJ2-7; 7 positions match TRBD1. The CDR3 has 15 amino acids. Germline V gene data show CDR1 as MGHRA and CDR2 as YSYEKL. V lost 1 base, J lost 1 base, and 4 bases stayed unmatched.

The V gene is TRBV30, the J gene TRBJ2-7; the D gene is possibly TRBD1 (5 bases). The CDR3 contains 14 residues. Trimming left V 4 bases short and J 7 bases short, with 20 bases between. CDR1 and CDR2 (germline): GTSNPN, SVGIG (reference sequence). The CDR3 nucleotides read TGTGCCTGGACCGTAGGGGCCGACCAGAGGGAGCAGTACTTC. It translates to CAWTVGADQREQYF.

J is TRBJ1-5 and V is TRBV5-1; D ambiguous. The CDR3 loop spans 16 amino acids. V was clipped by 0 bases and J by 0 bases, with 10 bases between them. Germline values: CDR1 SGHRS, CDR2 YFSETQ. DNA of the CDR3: TGCGCCAGCAGCTTGGGACTATTCTATAGCAATCAGCCCCAGCATTTT. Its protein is CASSLGLFYSNQPQHF.

CDR3 in amino acids: CASSLPADRGDGYTF. CDR3 bases: TGTGCCAGCAGTTTGCCCGCGGACAGGGGAGACGGCTACACCTTC. The chain has TRBV28 and TRBJ1-2; 9 bases line up with TRBD1. CDR1 MDHEN and CDR2 SYDVKM come from the germline V gene. The CDR3 consists of 15 residues. V shed 3 bases, J shed 8 bases, and the junction held 10 bases outside the gene matches.

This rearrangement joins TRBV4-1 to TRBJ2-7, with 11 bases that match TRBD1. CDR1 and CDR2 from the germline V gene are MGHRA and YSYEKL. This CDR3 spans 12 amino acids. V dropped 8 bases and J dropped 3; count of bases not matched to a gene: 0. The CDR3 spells CASGTGGYEQYF. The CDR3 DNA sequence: TGCGCCAGCGGGACAGGGGGCTACGAGCAGTACTTC.

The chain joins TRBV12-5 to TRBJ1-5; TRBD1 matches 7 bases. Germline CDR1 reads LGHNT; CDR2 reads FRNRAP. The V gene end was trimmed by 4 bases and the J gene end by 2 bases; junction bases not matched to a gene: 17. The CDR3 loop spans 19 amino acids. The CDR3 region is CASGSPGDSPFYGNQPQHF. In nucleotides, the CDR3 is TGTGCTAGTGGTTCCCCCGGGGACAGTCCGTTTTACGGCAATCAGCCCCAGCATTTT.

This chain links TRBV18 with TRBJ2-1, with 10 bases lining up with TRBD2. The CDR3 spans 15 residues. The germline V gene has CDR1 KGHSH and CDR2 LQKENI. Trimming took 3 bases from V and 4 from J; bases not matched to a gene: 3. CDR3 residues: CASSPPSGGYNEQFF. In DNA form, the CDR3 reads TGTGCCAGCTCACCGCCTAGCGGGGGATACAATGAGCAGTTCTTC. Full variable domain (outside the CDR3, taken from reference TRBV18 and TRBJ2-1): NAGVMQNPRHLVRRRGQEARLRCSPMKGHSHVYWYRQLPEEGLKFMVYLQKENIIDESGMPKERFSAEFPKEGPSILRIQQVVRGDSAAYFCASSPPSGGYNEQFFGPGTRLTVL.

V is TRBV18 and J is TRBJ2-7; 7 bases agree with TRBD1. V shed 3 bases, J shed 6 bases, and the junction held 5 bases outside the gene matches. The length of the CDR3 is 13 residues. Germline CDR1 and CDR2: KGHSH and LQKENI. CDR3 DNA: TGTGCCAGCTCACCCCGACAGGGCGGCGAGCAGTACTTC. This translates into CASSPRQGGEQYF.